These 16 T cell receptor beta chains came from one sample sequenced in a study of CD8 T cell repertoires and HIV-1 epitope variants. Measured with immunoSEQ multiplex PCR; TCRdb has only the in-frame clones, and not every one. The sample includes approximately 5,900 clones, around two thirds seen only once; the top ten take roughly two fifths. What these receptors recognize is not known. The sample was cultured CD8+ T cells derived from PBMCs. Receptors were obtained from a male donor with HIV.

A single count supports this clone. The CDR3 sequence is CASSVLAGETEETQYF. The CDR3 DNA is TGTGCCAGCAGCGTACTAGCGGGGGAGACGGAGGAGACCCAGTACTTC. The chain combines TRBV7-2 with TRBJ2-5, with 11 bases fitting TRBD2. The trim removed 5 bases at V and 5 bases at J, leaving 10 bases unmatched. Germline lookup yields CDR1 SGHTA and CDR2 FQGNSA. The CDR3 covers 16 residues.

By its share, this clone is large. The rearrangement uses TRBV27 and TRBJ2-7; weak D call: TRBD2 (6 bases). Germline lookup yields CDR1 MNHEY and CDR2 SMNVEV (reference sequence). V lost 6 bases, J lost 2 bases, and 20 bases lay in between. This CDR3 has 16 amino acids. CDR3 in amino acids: CASSLTSGTFAYEQYF. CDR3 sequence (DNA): TGTGCCAGCAGCTTAACCTCAGGGACTTTCGCCTACGAGCAGTACTTC.

The CDR3 nucleotides read TGTGCCAGCAGCTTACAGGTGCCAGGGGAAGGCTACACCTTC. Translated: CASSLQVPGEGYTF. The genes are TRBV7-1 and TRBJ1-2; D possibly corresponds to TRBD1 (6 bases). TRBV7-1 is sorted into the ORF group, with uncertain function. CDR3 length: 14 amino acids. Trimming pared 4 bases from V and 8 bases from J, leaving 17 bases between.

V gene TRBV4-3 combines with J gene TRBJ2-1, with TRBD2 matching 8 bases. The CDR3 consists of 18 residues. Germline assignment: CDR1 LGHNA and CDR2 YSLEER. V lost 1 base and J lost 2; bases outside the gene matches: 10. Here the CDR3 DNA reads TGCGCCAGCAGCCAAGCCCAGCCCGGGGGGGCTACCTACAATGAGCAGTTCTTC. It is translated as CASSQAQPGGATYNEQFF.

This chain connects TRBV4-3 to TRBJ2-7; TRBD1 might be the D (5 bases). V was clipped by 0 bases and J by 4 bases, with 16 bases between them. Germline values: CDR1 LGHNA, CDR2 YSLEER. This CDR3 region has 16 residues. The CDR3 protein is CASSQEADTLIYEQYF. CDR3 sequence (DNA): TGCGCCAGCAGCCAAGAGGCGGACACGCTAATTTACGAGCAGTACTTC.

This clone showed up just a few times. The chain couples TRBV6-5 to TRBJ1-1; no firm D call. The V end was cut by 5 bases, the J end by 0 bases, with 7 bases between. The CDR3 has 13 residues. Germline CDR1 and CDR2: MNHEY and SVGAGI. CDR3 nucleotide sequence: TGTGCCAGCAGTGGCGAGATGAACACTGAAGCTTTCTTT. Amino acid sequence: CASSGEMNTEAFF.

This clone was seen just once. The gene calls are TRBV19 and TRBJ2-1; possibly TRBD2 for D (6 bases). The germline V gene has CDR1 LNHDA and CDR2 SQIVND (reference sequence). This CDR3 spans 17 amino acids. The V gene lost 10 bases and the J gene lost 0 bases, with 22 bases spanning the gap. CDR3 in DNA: TGTGCCACCAGTAGTTCCTCGGGGGACGGCTCCTACAATGAGCAGTTCTTC. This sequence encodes CATSSSSGDGSYNEQFF.

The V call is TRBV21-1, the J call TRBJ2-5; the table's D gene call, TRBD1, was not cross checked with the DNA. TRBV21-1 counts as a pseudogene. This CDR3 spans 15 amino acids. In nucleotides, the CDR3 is TGTGCCAGCAGCAATAAGGGACAGCTACAAGAGACCCAGTACTTC. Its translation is CASSNKGQLQETQYF.

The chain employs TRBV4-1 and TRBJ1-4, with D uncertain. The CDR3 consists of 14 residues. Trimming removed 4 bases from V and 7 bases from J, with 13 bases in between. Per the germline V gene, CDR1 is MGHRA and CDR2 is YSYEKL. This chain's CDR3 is CASSLEPESEKLFF. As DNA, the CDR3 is TGCGCCAGCAGCCTCGAGCCTGAAAGTGAAAAACTGTTTTTT.

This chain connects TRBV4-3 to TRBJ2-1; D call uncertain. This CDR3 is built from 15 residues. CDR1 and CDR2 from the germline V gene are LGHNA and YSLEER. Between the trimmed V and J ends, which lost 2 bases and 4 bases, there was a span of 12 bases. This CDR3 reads CASSQSQAHYNEQFF. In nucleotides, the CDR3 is TGCGCCAGCAGCCAAAGCCAGGCCCATTACAATGAGCAGTTCTTC.

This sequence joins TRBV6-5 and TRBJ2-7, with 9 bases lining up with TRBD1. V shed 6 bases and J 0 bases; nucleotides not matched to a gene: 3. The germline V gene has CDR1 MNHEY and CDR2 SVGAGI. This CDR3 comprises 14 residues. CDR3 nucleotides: TGTGCCAGCAGACAGGGGGCTTCCTCCTACGAGCAGTACTTC. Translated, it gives CASRQGASSYEQYF.

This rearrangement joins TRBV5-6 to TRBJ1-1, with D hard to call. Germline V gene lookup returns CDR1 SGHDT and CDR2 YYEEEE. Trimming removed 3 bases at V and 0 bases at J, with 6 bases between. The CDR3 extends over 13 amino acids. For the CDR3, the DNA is TGTGCCAGCAGCTGGGCTTTGAACACTGAAGCTTTCTTT. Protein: CASSWALNTEAFF.

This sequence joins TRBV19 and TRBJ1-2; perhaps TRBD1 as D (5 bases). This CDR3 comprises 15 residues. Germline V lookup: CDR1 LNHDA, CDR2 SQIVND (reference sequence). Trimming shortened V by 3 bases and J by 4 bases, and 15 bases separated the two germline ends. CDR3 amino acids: CASSIPRGAAYGYTF. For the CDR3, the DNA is TGTGCCAGTAGTATTCCTCGAGGGGCAGCCTATGGCTACACCTTC.

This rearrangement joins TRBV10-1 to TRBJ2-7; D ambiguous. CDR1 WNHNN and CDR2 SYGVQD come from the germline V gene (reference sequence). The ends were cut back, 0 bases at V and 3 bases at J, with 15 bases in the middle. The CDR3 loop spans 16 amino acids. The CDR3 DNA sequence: TGCGCCAGCAGTGAGTCTAGGACGGAAAATTACTACGAGCAGTACTTC. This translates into CASSESRTENYYEQYF.

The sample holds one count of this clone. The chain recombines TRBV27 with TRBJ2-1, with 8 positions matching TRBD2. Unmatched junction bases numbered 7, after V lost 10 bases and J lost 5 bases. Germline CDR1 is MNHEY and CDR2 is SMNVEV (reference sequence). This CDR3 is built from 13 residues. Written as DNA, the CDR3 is TGTGCCACCGCGGGACTAGGGGACAATGAGCAGTTCTTC. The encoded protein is CATAGLGDNEQFF.

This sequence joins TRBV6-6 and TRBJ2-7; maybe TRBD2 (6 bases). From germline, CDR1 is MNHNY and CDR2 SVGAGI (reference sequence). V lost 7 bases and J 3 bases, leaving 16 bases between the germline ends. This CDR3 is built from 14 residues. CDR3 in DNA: TGTGCCAGCACCGAGCCGGAGGGGAACTACGAGCAGTACTTC. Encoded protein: CASTEPEGNYEQYF.